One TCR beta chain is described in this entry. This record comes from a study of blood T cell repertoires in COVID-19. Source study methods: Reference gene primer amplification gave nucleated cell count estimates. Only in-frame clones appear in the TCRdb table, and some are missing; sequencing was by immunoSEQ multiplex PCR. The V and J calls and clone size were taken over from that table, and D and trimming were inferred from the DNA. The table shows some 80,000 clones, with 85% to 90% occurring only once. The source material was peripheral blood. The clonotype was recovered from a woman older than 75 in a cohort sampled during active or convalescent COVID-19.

DNA for the CDR3: TGTGCCAGCAGCACGGGACAGGGGGCAGATACGCAGTATTTT. This codes for CASSTGQGADTQYF. J is TRBJ2-3 and V is TRBV7-9, with 11 bases fitting TRBD1. The germline gives CDR1 SEHNR, CDR2 FQNEAQ (reference sequence). This CDR3 comprises 14 residues. Losses at the gene ends were 5 bases for V and 4 bases for J; bases not matched to a gene: 2.